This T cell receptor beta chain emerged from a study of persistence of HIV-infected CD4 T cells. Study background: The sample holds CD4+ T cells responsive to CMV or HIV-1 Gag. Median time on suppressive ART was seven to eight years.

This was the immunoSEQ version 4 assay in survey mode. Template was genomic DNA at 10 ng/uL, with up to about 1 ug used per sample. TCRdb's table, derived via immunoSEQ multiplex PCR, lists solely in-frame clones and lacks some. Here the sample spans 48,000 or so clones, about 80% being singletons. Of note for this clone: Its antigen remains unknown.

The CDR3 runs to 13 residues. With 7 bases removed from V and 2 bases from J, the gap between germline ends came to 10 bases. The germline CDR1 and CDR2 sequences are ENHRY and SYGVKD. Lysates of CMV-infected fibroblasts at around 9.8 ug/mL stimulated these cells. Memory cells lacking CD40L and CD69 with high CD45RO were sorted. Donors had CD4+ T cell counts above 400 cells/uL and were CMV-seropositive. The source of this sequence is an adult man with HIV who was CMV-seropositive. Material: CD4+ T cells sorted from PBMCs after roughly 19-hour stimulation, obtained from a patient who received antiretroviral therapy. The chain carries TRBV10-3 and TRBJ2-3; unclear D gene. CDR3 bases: TGTGCCATCATGACGGTTTCCACAGATACGCAGTATTTT. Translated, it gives CAIMTVSTDTQYF.